This is a list of T cell receptor beta chains from one sample in a study of response to subunit inactivated influenza vaccine. TCRdb fed the RT-PCR reads into MiXCR, producing one record per CDR3 protein. The sample holds 550,000 to 800,000 distinct CDR3 sequences; 15% to 18% are singletons and the top ten take 11%. Sequenced here: PBMCs from blood, sampled 12 days after vaccination. Receptor source: a man aged 50 or older who received an inactivated influenza vaccine. Both conserved end residues are trimmed from each CDR3.

>TRBV11-2
ASSLGQGAYHLH
>TRBV28
ASRSYYGYT
>TRBV7-4
ASSPFQFLQETQY
>TRBV12-3/TRBV12-4
ASRIGTGVDTQY
>TRBV7-2
ASSVTGLANLHEQY
>TRBV7-2
ASSLGLAGGIFYNEQF
>TRBV18
ASSPLGMETQY
>TRBV18
ASSSPFAAEAF
>TRBV7-2
ASRAGQKHNEQF
>TRBV7-9
ATSNRGYEQY
>TRBV6-5
ASSYGLPLAGGHNEQF
>TRBV18
ASSQIGSSNQPQH
>TRBV4-3
ASSQEAGANYGYT
>TRBV5-1
ASKDPAASDEQF